Included here is one T cell receptor (beta chain) sequence, with context. This sample stems from a study of blood T cell repertoires in COVID-19. About the research overall: Italy, Spain and the United States were the sources of the convalescent and acute COVID-19 samples.

The protocol was immunoSEQ multiplex PCR, while the TCRdb copy is restricted to in-frame clones and leaves out a portion. Of roughly 300,000 clones in the sample, roughly nine tenths were seen once. Per germline, CDR1 MNHEY and CDR2 SVGEGT. This CDR3 region has 15 residues. Trimming left V 0 bases short and J 0 bases short, with 8 bases between. Donors were grouped by their self-reported clinical history. Resolution of symptoms, clearance, or two negative PCRs was present in recovered Cohort 3 donors. This chain joins TRBV6-2 or TRBV6-3 and TRBJ2-5; D gene uncertain. The sequencing input was PBMCs or T cells enriched from blood (not recorded which). The receptor comes from a woman in her 30s who had recovered from COVID-19. The CDR3 reads CASSYSREYQETQYF. For the CDR3, the DNA is TGTGCCAGCAGTTACTCGAGAGAGTACCAAGAGACCCAGTACTTC.